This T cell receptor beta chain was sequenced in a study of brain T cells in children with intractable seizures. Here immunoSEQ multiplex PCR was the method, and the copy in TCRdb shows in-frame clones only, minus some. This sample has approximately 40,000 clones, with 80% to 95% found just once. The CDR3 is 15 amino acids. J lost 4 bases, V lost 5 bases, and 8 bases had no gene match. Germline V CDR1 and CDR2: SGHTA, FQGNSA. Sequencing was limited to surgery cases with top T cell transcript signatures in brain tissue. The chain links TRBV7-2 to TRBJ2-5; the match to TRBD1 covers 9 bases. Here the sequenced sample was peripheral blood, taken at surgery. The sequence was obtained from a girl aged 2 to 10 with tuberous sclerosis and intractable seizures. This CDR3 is CASSLRDRAGETQYF. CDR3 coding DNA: TGTGCCAGCAGCCTTAGGGACAGGGCGGGAGAGACCCAGTACTTC.